The T cell receptor (beta chain) described here comes from a study of early T cells in non-severe SARS-CoV-2 infection (dated by TCRdb to about 2021). Background for the entire study: Because TCR sequencing relied on bulk RNA taken from unsorted whole blood, pairing of alpha and beta chains was not possible. The research as a whole found: VDJdb matching was skewed toward anti-spike CD8 responses and likely underestimated virus-specific expansions, missing private and CD4 specificities.

With regard to this clonotype: Its antigen is still unknown. A read error may be the cause here, since a much bigger clone is one base away.

The library relied on 5' RACE. Sequencing took place on a NextSeq 500. In the TCR library protocol, unique molecular identifiers were attached to individual cDNA molecules to correct for PCR bias and sequencing error. Sequencing covered both TCR alpha and beta chains, and within each sample the abundances of alpha and beta sequences were tightly co-correlated. In the source study's methods: Decombinator V4 was used to annotate the V gene, J gene and CDR3 of the TCR sequences. TCRs were defined as expanded if a significant change between any two time points was detected under a Poisson model with p below 0.0001. Abundances of TCRs were expressed as counts per million after normalisation to the total number of TCRs sequenced in each sample. TRAV1-2 paired with TRAJ12, TRAJ20 or TRAJ33 defined MAIT TCRs, while TRAV10 paired with TRAJ18 defined iNKT TCRs. VDJdb, accessed 1 November 2021, was searched for CMV, EBV and SARS-CoV-2 annotated TCRs, excluding TCRs annotated for multiple antigens. The public reads were reprocessed in TCRdb via fastp at Q25 and MiXCR, keeping in-frame beta chains. Every CDR3 protein is listed once, alongside the most common genes and DNA of its rows. For this entry, the V and J calls and clone size follow TCRdb and not the study's own pipeline. The sample records over 20,000 distinct CDR3 sequences, less than 7% of which are singletons. The leading ten clones occupy 2.4% of the sample.

CDR3 length: 11 amino acids, cysteine to phenylalanine. Only the CDR3 part of the read is kept: 33 bases, read in frame from the first base. Looking up the germline V gene (reference sequence) yields CDR1 DFQATT and CDR2 SNEGSKA. V is reduced by 0 bases and J by 13 bases, leaving a spacing of 11 bases between them. The study was a case-control design nested within a healthcare worker cohort in London, UK, with weekly nasopharyngeal swab PCR tests and blood sampling. Healthcare workers were recruited during the week of the UK lockdown, between 23 and 31 March 2020, and followed weekly for up to roughly 15 weeks.

The sequence was collected from an adult who was a healthcare worker with PCR-confirmed SARS-CoV-2 infection or an uninfected control (not recorded which). Material for sequencing was whole blood. This chain is built from TRBV20-1 and TRBJ2-3; too little of a D gene remains to name it. The CDR3 region: CSARETPAKYF. The DNA reads as follows: TGCAGTGCTAGAGAAACTCCCGCGAAGTATTTT.